The clone carrying this TCR beta chain was observed a few times. With 60 Vbeta and 13 Jbeta primers, the PCR was carried out. Assay used: immunoSEQ multiplex PCR; TCRdb lists only in-frame clones, some missing. The repertoire has about 150,000 clones, 79% of them found once; the top ten carry roughly 6.3%. This entry comes from a study of cytomegalovirus exposure and HLA in healthy donors. With 1 base removed from V and 6 bases from J, the gap between germline ends came to 10 bases. The length of the CDR3 is 14 residues. Germline V gene lookup returns CDR1 SGHAT and CDR2 FQNNGV. The origin of this receptor is a middle-aged man in good health and CMV-seropositive. The source material was PBMCs. This chain joins TRBV11-2 and TRBJ2-1, with a weak D call TRBD2 (6 bases). CDR3 sequence reads: CASSLVTAGNEQFF. DNA for the CDR3: TGTGCCAGCAGCTTAGTAACAGCGGGCAATGAGCAGTTCTTC.